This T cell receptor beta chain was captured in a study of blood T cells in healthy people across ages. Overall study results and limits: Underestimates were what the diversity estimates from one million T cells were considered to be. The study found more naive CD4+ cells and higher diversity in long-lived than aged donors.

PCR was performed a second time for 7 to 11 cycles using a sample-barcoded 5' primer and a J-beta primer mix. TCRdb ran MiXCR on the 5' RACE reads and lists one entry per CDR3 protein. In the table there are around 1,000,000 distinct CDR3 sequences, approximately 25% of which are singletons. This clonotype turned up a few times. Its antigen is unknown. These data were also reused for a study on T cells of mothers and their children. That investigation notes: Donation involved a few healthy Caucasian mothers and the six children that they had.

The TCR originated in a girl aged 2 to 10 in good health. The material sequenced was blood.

DNA of the CDR3: TGCGCCAGCAGCCAAGATGAGGGACAGGGTCTTCCTTACACTGAAGCTTTCTTT. This gives the protein CASSQDEGQGLPYTEAFF. The rearrangement links TRBV4-1 to TRBJ1-1; 9 bases map to TRBD1. V gave up 0 bases and J gave up 3 bases; unmatched junction bases: 11. Per germline, CDR1 MGHRA and CDR2 YSYEKL. CDR3 length equals 18 residues.